The clone carrying this T cell receptor (beta chain) was counted once. These data come from a study of blood T cell repertoires in COVID-19. On the study more broadly: T cells, B-cell-depleted T cells, or PBMCs provided the cDNA or gDNA that served as material.

Measured with immunoSEQ multiplex PCR; TCRdb has only the in-frame clones, and not every one. Of about 250,000 clones in the sample, about 90% are singletons; the top ten hold roughly 3%. Germline assignment: CDR1 SGHNT and CDR2 YENEEA. This CDR3 has 15 residues. Trimming removed 1 base from V and 0 bases from J, with 7 bases in between. This clonotype was sampled from a man aged 18 to 30 with active or convalescent COVID-19. The sample was peripheral blood. The chain links TRBV11-3 to TRBJ1-5; no definite D call. This CDR3 reads CASSLAGDSNQPQHF. CDR3 sequence (DNA): TGTGCCAGCAGCTTAGCAGGCGATAGCAATCAGCCCCAGCATTTT.